This T cell receptor beta chain was sequenced for a study of blood T cell repertoires in COVID-19. Background on the study: Spain, Italy and the United States supplied samples that represented acute and convalescent COVID-19. Nucleic acid was either cDNA or gDNA, and it came from T cells, B-cell-depleted T cells, or PBMCs.

Original handling: Amplifying reference gene primers gave estimates of nucleated cell counts. Generated by immunoSEQ multiplex PCR, the TCRdb table keeps only in-frame clones and is missing some. From that table come the V and J calls and clone size; the DNA was used to work out D and trimming. This sample has more than 95,000 clones; around 85% occur once, and the top ten carry approximately 3.3%. CDR3 size: 18 residues. The genes are TRBV21-1 and TRBJ2-1; the table gives TRBD2 as D, unverified against the DNA. TRBV21-1 has pseudogene status. Sequences were obtained from peripheral blood. This TCR came from a woman aged 80 or over with active or convalescent COVID-19. This CDR3 reads CASSNGTSGDITYNEQFF. For the CDR3, the DNA is TGTGCCAGCAGCAATGGGACTAGCGGGGACATAACCTACAATGAGCAGTTCTTC.